This is a list of T cell receptor beta chains from one sample in a study of CD8 T cells in ankylosing spondylitis. From the 5' RACE reads, TCRdb called clonotypes with MiXCR, one entry per CDR3 protein. This sample carries roughly 91,000 distinct CDR3 sequences, about 7.7% of them seen once, and the ten largest clones take 8.5% to 10%. The specimen sequenced was blood, either unsorted or a sorted T cell fraction (not recorded which). These receptors came from a male donor with ankylosing spondylitis or in good health (not recorded which). Each CDR3 is given with its conserved first and last residue. The D gene is left open where the match is weak. Clone sizes are given selectively: once, few, many, or a class where the clone is expanded.

V: TRBV15
D: .
J: TRBJ2-1
size: many
CDR3: CATSREVFGNEQFF
DNA: TGTGCCACCAGCAGAGAAGTATTTGGTAATGAGCAGTTCTTC

V: TRBV10-2
D: TRBD2
J: TRBJ2-5
size: .
CDR3: CASSDWIRTSGSSGVQETQYF
DNA: TGCGCCAGCAGTGATTGGATCAGGACTAGCGGGAGTTCGGGGGTCCAGGAGACCCAGTACTTC

V: TRBV7-2
D: .
J: TRBJ2-1
size: many
CDR3: CASSLGGRNEQFF
DNA: TGTGCCAGCAGCTTAGGAGGTCGAAATGAGCAGTTCTTC

V: TRBV30
D: TRBD1
J: TRBJ1-6
size: many
CDR3: CAWGGQRNSPLHF
DNA: TGTGCCTGGGGGGGACAGAGGAATTCACCCCTCCACTTT

V: TRBV24-1
D: .
J: TRBJ2-1
size: many
CDR3: CATSDPGWSYNEQFF
DNA: TGTGCCACCAGTGATCCAGGGTGGTCCTACAATGAGCAGTTCTTC

V: TRBV27
D: TRBD2
J: TRBJ2-1
size: many
CDR3: CASTLLPGLEQFF
DNA: TGTGCCAGCACCTTACTACCGGGACTAGAGCAGTTCTTC

V: TRBV19
D: .
J: TRBJ2-1
size: .
CDR3: CASKVGGRYNEQFF
DNA: TGTGCCAGTAAGGTTGGGGGACGTTACAATGAGCAGTTCTTC

V: TRBV7-2
D: .
J: TRBJ1-2
size: many
CDR3: CASSLEQVYGYTF
DNA: TGTGCCAGCAGCTTAGAACAGGTCTATGGCTACACCTTC

V: TRBV12-3/TRBV12-4
D: TRBD1
J: TRBJ1-2
size: many
CDR3: CASRSSAGQPYGYTF
DNA: TGTGCCAGCAGATCATCTGCGGGACAGCCCTATGGCTACACCTTC

V: TRBV20-1
D: TRBD1
J: TRBJ2-2
size: many
CDR3: CSARDDVEDRGGLIGELFF
DNA: TGCAGTGCTAGAGATGACGTCGAGGACAGGGGGGGGCTAATCGGGGAGCTGTTTTTT

V: TRBV5-8
D: TRBD1
J: TRBJ2-2
size: many
CDR3: CASRTGEAPGELFF
DNA: TGTGCCAGCAGGACAGGGGAGGCCCCCGGGGAGCTGTTTTTT

V: TRBV6-5
D: TRBD1
J: TRBJ1-5
size: many
CDR3: CASSQGGQPQHF
DNA: TGTGCCAGCAGTCAGGGGGGACAGCCCCAGCATTTT

V: TRBV4-3
D: .
J: TRBJ2-1
size: .
CDR3: CASSQDGTVIYNEQFF
DNA: TGCGCCAGCAGCCAAGATGGGACCGTAATCTACAATGAGCAGTTCTTC

V: TRBV6-1
D: .
J: TRBJ2-1
size: many
CDR3: CASRLQGPGYNEQFF
DNA: TGTGCCAGCAGACTACAGGGTCCGGGCTACAATGAGCAGTTCTTC

V: TRBV29-1
D: TRBD1
J: TRBJ1-2
size: many
CDR3: CSVETGGYGYTF
DNA: TGCAGCGTTGAAACAGGGGGCTATGGCTACACCTTC

V: TRBV16
D: .
J: TRBJ2-1
size: few
CDR3: CASSQSSGKVLGWKVYNEQFF
DNA: TGTGCCAGCAGCCAATCGTCAGGGAAGGTTTTAGGGTGGAAGGTTTACAATGAGCAGTTCTTC

V: TRBV5-1
D: TRBD2
J: TRBJ2-7
size: many
CDR3: CASSFTSGPYEQYF
DNA: TGCGCCAGCAGCTTTACTAGCGGTCCCTACGAGCAGTACTTC

V: TRBV20-1
D: TRBD1
J: TRBJ2-1
size: many
CDR3: CSATTGDGTYNEQFF
DNA: TGCAGTGCTACCACAGGGGACGGCACATACAATGAGCAGTTCTTC

V: TRBV20-1
D: TRBD1
J: TRBJ2-2
size: many
CDR3: CSATGTGKTGELFF
DNA: TGCAGTGCTACCGGGACAGGGAAAACCGGGGAGCTGTTTTTT

V: TRBV18
D: TRBD1
J: TRBJ2-7
size: .
CDR3: CVSSPGGQVSYEQYF
DNA: TGTGTCAGCTCACCAGGGGGACAGGTCTCTTACGAGCAGTACTTC

V: TRBV27
D: TRBD1
J: TRBJ2-7
size: many
CDR3: CASSLSGRGLDEQYF
DNA: TGTGCCAGCAGTTTATCCGGCAGGGGGCTCGACGAGCAGTACTTC

V: TRBV10-3
D: .
J: TRBJ2-2
size: .
CDR3: CAISARAGELFF
DNA: TGTGCCATCAGTGCGAGGGCCGGGGAGCTGTTTTTT

V: TRBV5-5
D: TRBD2
J: TRBJ2-3
size: many
CDR3: CASSLAGTGDTQYF
DNA: TGTGCCAGCAGCTTAGCGGGAACGGGGGATACGCAGTATTTT

V: TRBV5-1
D: .
J: TRBJ2-3
size: few
CDR3: CASSRVQGRAEYF
DNA: TGCGCCAGCAGCCGAGTGCAGGGGCGAGCGGAGTATTTT